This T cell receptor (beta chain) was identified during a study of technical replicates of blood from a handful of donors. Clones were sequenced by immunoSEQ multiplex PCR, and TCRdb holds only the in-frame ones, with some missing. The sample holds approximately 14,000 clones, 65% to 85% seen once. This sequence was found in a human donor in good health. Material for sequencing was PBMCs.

The CDR3 loop is CASSATGARGSVLAYEQYF. The CDR3 bases are TGTGCCAGCAGCGCCACAGGTGCTAGAGGTTCCGTTTTGGCCTACGAGCAGTACTTC. The J gene is TRBJ2-7, the V gene TRBV9, with D perhaps matching TRBD1 (5 bases). Trimming took 3 bases from V and 2 from J, leaving 27 bases between them. The CDR3 has 19 residues. Germline V gives CDR1 SGDLS, CDR2 YYNGEE. Full variable domain (remainder filled in from reference TRBV9 and TRBJ2-7): DSGVTQTPKHLITATGQRVTLRCSPRSGDLSVYWYQQSLDQGLQFLIQYYNGEERAKGNILERFSAQQFPDLHSELNLSSLELGDSALYFCASSATGARGSVLAYEQYFGPGTRLTVT.